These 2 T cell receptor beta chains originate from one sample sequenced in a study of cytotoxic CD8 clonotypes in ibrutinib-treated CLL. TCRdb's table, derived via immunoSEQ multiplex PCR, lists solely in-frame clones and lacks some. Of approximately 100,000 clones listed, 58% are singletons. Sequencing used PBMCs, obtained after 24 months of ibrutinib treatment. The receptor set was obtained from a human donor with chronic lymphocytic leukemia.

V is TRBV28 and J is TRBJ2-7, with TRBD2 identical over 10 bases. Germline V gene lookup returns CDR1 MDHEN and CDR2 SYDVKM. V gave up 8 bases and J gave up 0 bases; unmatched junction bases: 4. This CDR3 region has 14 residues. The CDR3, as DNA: TGTGCCAGCTCACTAGCGGGGAGCTCCTACGAGCAGTACTTC. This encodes CASSLAGSSYEQYF.

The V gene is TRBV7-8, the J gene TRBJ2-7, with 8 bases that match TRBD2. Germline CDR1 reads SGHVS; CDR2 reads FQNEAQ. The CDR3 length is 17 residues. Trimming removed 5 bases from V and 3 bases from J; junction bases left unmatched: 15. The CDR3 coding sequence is TGTGCCAGCAGCCGGAGCCGTACCGGGAGGGCGAACTACGAGCAGTACTTC. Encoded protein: CASSRSRTGRANYEQYF. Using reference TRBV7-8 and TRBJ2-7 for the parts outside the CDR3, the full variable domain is GAGVSQSPRYKVAKRGQDVALRCDPISGHVSLFWYQQALGQGPEFLTYFQNEAQLDKSGLPSDRFFAERPEGSVSTLKIQRTQQEDSAVYLCASSRSRTGRANYEQYFGPGTRLTVT.